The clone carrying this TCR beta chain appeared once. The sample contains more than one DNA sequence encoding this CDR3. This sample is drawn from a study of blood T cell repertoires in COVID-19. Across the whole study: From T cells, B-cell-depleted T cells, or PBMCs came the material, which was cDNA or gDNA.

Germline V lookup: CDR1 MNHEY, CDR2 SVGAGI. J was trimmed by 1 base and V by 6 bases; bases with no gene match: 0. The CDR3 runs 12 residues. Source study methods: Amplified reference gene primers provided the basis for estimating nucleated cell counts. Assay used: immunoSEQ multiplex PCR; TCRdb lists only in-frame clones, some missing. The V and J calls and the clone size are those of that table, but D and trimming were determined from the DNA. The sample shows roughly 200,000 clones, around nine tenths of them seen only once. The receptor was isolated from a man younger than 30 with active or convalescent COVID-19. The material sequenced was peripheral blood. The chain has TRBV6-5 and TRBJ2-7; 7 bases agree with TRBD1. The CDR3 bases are TGTGCCAGCAGGGGACAGTCCTACGAGCAGTACTTC. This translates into CASRGQSYEQYF.